The 30 T cell receptor beta chains below were found in one sample sequenced in a study of blood T cell repertoires in COVID-19. Sequencing used immunoSEQ multiplex PCR; TCRdb keeps in-frame clones, though not all of them. The sample has some 270,000 clones, about 89% seen once. The sequencing sample was made of peripheral blood. These receptors originate from a man between 25 and 39 years old with acute or convalescent COVID-19.

The J gene is TRBJ2-7, the V gene TRBV11-2, with TRBD2 matching over 7 bases. Trimming removed 5 bases from V and 3 bases from J; junction bases left unmatched: 10. In germline, CDR1 is SGHAT, CDR2 FQNNGV. The CDR3 totals 15 residues. CDR3 amino acids: CASSREYGGSYEQYF. CDR3 DNA: TGTGCCAGCAGCCGCGAGTATGGCGGGAGCTACGAGCAGTACTTC.

The J gene is TRBJ2-3, the V gene TRBV9, with 7 bases matching TRBD2. The CDR3 consists of 15 residues. V lost 4 bases to trimming and J lost 0 bases; unmatched junction nucleotides: 5. In germline, CDR1 is SGDLS, CDR2 YYNGEE. The DNA for the CDR3 is TGTGCCAGCAGCCCGAGACTAGCTAGCACAGATACGCAGTATTTT. This encodes CASSPRLASTDTQYF.

The rearrangement joins TRBV25-1 to TRBJ2-7, with a possible D match to TRBD1 (6 bases). The CDR3 is 16 residues long. Trimming removed 1 base from V and 4 bases from J, with 17 bases in between. The germline V gene encodes CDR1 MGHDK and CDR2 SYGVNS. The CDR3 sequence is CASSESAGRGTYEQYF. The CDR3 coding sequence is TGTGCCAGCAGTGAATCCGCGGGCAGGGGAACATACGAGCAGTACTTC.

This clone was seen repeatedly, ten times or more. The J gene is TRBJ1-1, the V gene TRBV10-2, with 8 nucleotides matching TRBD1. The V gene end was trimmed by 7 bases and the J gene end by 10 bases; junction bases not matched to a gene: 5. CDR1 is WSHSY, CDR2 SAAADI, per germline. The CDR3 sequence is 11 residues long. The CDR3 DNA is TGCGCCAGCAATAACGGACAGGGAGCTTTCTTT. Translation gives CASNNGQGAFF.

The chain carries TRBV3-1 (or the pseudogene TRBV3-2) and TRBJ1-4; 8 nucleotides match TRBD1. V shed 0 bases and J 9 bases; nucleotides not matched to a gene: 6. CDR3 size: 15 residues. Germline CDR1 LGHDT, CDR2 YNNKEL (reference sequence). As DNA, the CDR3 is TGTGCCAGCAGCCAAGACTGGGGGGACAGGCAAAAACTGTTTTTT. Protein product: CASSQDWGDRQKLFF.

The V and J genes are TRBV3-1 (or the pseudogene TRBV3-2) and TRBJ2-1; D perhaps matches TRBD2 (6 bases). The CDR3 runs to 14 residues. V lost 4 bases to trimming and J lost 8 bases, with 15 bases between them. Per germline, CDR1 LGHDT and CDR2 YNNKEL (reference sequence). CDR3 bases: TGTGCCAGCAGCCGGGGGGATAGTAACCATGAGCAGTTCTTC. Translation: CASSRGDSNHEQFF.

The chain has TRBV7-9 and TRBJ1-4, with TRBD1 matching 7 bases. Germline CDR1 and CDR2: SEHNR and FQNEAQ (reference sequence). The CDR3 length is 14 residues. The V gene end was trimmed by 8 bases and the J gene end by 5 bases; junction bases not matched to a gene: 8. DNA for the CDR3: TGTGCCAGCTCGGGGACAGCTTCGAATGAAAAACTGTTTTTT. This encodes CASSGTASNEKLFF.

The chain links TRBV27 to TRBJ2-2, with a weak D call TRBD2 (6 bases). The germline V gene encodes CDR1 MNHEY and CDR2 SMNVEV (reference sequence). The CDR3 loop spans 13 amino acids. V was clipped by 1 base and J by 6 bases, with 6 bases between them. This chain's CDR3 is CASSLWGAGELFF. The CDR3 DNA reads TGTGCCAGCAGTTTATGGGGGGCCGGGGAGCTGTTTTTT.

The rearrangement joins TRBV30 to TRBJ2-3; TRBD2 aligns across 11 bases. This CDR3 region has 19 residues. V dropped 0 bases and J dropped 1; count of bases not matched to a gene: 12. CDR1 and CDR2 from the germline V gene are GTSNPN and SVGIG (reference sequence). CDR3 amino acids: CAWSVQLAGVKRGTDTQYF. As DNA, the CDR3 is TGTGCCTGGAGTGTACAACTAGCGGGGGTGAAGAGGGGCACAGATACGCAGTATTTT.

The chain links TRBV27 to TRBJ2-1; perhaps TRBD2 as D (6 bases). Germline CDR1 reads MNHEY; CDR2 reads SMNVEV (reference sequence). Trimming removed 3 bases at V and 9 bases at J, with 9 bases between. The CDR3 consists of 12 residues. CDR3 protein: CASSFLGGEQFF. DNA of the CDR3: TGTGCCAGCAGTTTCCTCGGGGGTGAGCAGTTCTTC.

A note on this clone: Other DNA sequences within the sample encode an identical CDR3. The V and J genes are TRBV19 and TRBJ1-1; possibly TRBD1 for D (5 bases). The ends were cut back, 1 base at V and 1 base at J, with 7 bases in the middle. The CDR3 sequence is 14 residues long. Germline loops: CDR1 LNHDA, CDR2 SQIVND (reference sequence). The CDR3 protein is CASSIGQGNTEAFF. CDR3 nucleotide sequence: TGTGCCAGTAGTATAGGTCAGGGGAACACTGAAGCTTTCTTT.

The rearrangement uses TRBV3-1 (or the pseudogene TRBV3-2) and TRBJ2-7; maybe TRBD1 (5 bases). Looked up from germline, CDR1 is LGHDT and CDR2 is YNNKEL (reference sequence). Trimming took off 4 bases at V and 2 bases at J, with 9 bases between the two ends. CDR3 size: 13 residues. The CDR3 nucleotides are TGTGCCAGCAGCCCTACAGGCACCTACGAGCAGTACTTC. It translates to CASSPTGTYEQYF.

There are a few counts of this clone. The V and J genes are TRBV30 and TRBJ2-7; no clear D gene. The CDR3 has 12 residues. V dropped 0 bases and J dropped 2 bases, with 5 bases sitting between them. Germline CDR1 and CDR2: GTSNPN and SVGIG (reference sequence). CDR3 amino acids: CAWSVPAYEQYF. DNA for the CDR3: TGTGCCTGGAGTGTTCCGGCCTACGAGCAGTACTTC.

This clone was counted once. The V gene is TRBV19, the J gene TRBJ1-1; possible D gene TRBD1, 5 bases. Trimming took 7 bases from V and 0 from J, leaving 18 bases between them. CDR1 is LNHDA, CDR2 SQIVND, per germline (reference sequence). The CDR3 is made up of 16 amino acids. The CDR3, as DNA: TGTGCCAGTACCCCGACCCGGGGGGTTATGAACACTGAAGCTTTCTTT. Translation: CASTPTRGVMNTEAFF.

The count of this clone is one. V usage is TRBV18 and J usage is TRBJ1-6; no firm D call. V dropped 6 bases and J dropped 0 bases, with 12 bases sitting between them. This CDR3 comprises 16 residues. Germline V gives CDR1 KGHSH, CDR2 LQKENI. This CDR3 is CASSSSPSSYNSPLHF. The CDR3 DNA reads as TGTGCCAGCTCGTCAAGTCCGAGCTCCTATAATTCACCCCTCCACTTT.

V usage is TRBV6-5 and J usage is TRBJ2-7, with a weak D call TRBD2 (5 bases). The CDR3 has 14 residues. Looked up from germline, CDR1 is MNHEY and CDR2 is SVGAGI. V shed 6 bases and J shed 0 bases, with 12 bases lying between them. The CDR3 DNA reads TGTGCCAGCAGGGTGGGAGAACACTCCTACGAGCAGTACTTC. Translation: CASRVGEHSYEQYF.

This CDR3 is CASSQGEWFRASGGNTEAFF. The CDR3 nucleotides read TGCGCCAGCAGCCAAGGGGAGTGGTTCCGGGCCTCGGGAGGGAACACTGAAGCTTTCTTT. This chain joins TRBV4-1 and TRBJ1-1; D not certain. Trimming took 1 base from V and 1 from J, leaving 25 bases between them. CDR3 length: 20 amino acids. CDR1 and CDR2 from the germline V gene are MGHRA and YSYEKL.

V usage is TRBV4-2 and J usage is TRBJ1-4, with D perhaps TRBD1 (6 bases). The CDR3 extends over 16 amino acids. Between the trimmed V and J ends, which lost 4 bases and 3 bases, there was a span of 15 bases. In germline, CDR1 is LGHNA, CDR2 YNFKEQ. CDR3 coding DNA: TGTGCCAGCAGCCCCCGGGGGGGGCTAGCTAATGAAAAACTGTTTTTT. Translation gives CASSPRGGLANEKLFF.

This clone was counted once. The chain is built from TRBV3-1 (or the pseudogene TRBV3-2) and TRBJ2-6; D perhaps matches TRBD2 (6 bases). The CDR3 is 17 residues long. Germline CDR1 and CDR2: LGHDT and YNNKEL (reference sequence). Between the trimmed V and J ends, which lost 0 bases and 0 bases, there was a span of 9 bases. The DNA for the CDR3 is TGTGCCAGCAGCCAAGAATTGGAGGGCTCTGGGGCCAACGTCCTGACTTTC. Amino acids: CASSQELEGSGANVLTF.

About this clone: Other DNA variants within this sample encode the same CDR3. This sequence joins TRBV29-1 and TRBJ2-3; D gene uncertain. CDR1 is SQVTM and CDR2 is ANQGSEA in the germline V gene. There are 12 residues in the CDR3. V lost 6 bases and J 1 base, leaving 8 bases between the germline ends. In DNA, the CDR3 is TGCAGCGTCCGACAAGGCACAGATACGCAGTATTTT. This codes for CSVRQGTDTQYF.

V and J are TRBV27 and TRBJ1-2; the D gene is possibly TRBD1 (6 bases). V lost 6 bases and J lost 4, with 15 bases in between. Germline loops: CDR1 MNHEY, CDR2 SMNVEV (reference sequence). The CDR3 runs to 14 residues. CDR3 bases: TGTGCCAGCAGCCCCGGGGGGCCGGGCTATGGCTACACCTTC. Translation gives CASSPGGPGYGYTF.

This clone was counted a few times. The V and J genes are TRBV6-4 and TRBJ1-1; D not certain. The CDR3 covers 13 residues. The germline CDR1 and CDR2 sequences are MRHNA and SNTAGT. The germline V and J ends were trimmed by 2 bases and 1 base, with 5 bases remaining between them. DNA of the CDR3: TGTGCCAGCAGTGACCAGTGGAACACTGAAGCTTTCTTT. Amino acids: CASSDQWNTEAFF.

A single count supports this clone. This sequence joins TRBV5-1 and TRBJ1-2, with D perhaps TRBD1 (6 bases). V lost 2 bases and J 4 bases, leaving 15 bases between the germline ends. The CDR3 is 15 amino acids. CDR1 and CDR2 (germline): SGHRS, YFSETQ. The CDR3 DNA follows: TGCGCCAGCAGCTTCGACTCCAGGGGCGGCTATGGCTACACCTTC. Translation gives CASSFDSRGGYGYTF.

The CDR3 DNA reads TGTGCCAGCAGCTACCGGGACAGGGAGGATACGCAGTATTTT. Amino acid sequence: CASSYRDREDTQYF. V and J are TRBV9 and TRBJ2-3, with TRBD1 matching over 9 bases. The CDR3 consists of 14 residues. V lost 4 bases and J lost 6; bases outside the gene matches: 6. The V gene's germline CDR1 is SGDLS and CDR2 YYNGEE.

The chain recombines TRBV14 with TRBJ2-5, with D uncertain. V lost 0 bases and J lost 5, with 13 bases in between. Germline V gene data show CDR1 as SGHDN and CDR2 as FVKESK. The CDR3 contains 15 residues. CDR3 loop: CASSQDRVVMETQYF. The CDR3 bases are TGTGCCAGCAGCCAAGATCGGGTAGTGATGGAGACCCAGTACTTC.

The V call is TRBV27, the J call TRBJ1-1, with D maybe TRBD1 (5 bases). CDR3 length: 15 amino acids. The germline V gene encodes CDR1 MNHEY and CDR2 SMNVEV (reference sequence). V lost 6 bases and J 0 bases, leaving 14 bases between the germline ends. The CDR3 region is CASSPSWGVNTEAFF. The CDR3 DNA reads TGTGCCAGCAGCCCATCTTGGGGGGTGAACACTGAAGCTTTCTTT.

The chain couples TRBV27 to TRBJ1-2; D uncertain. Trimming shortened V by 3 bases and J by 2 bases, and 7 bases separated the two germline ends. Germline lookup yields CDR1 MNHEY and CDR2 SMNVEV (reference sequence). This CDR3 contains 13 residues. CDR3 nucleotides: TGTGCCAGCAGTTTTGGGCAGAACTATGGCTACACCTTC. Protein: CASSFGQNYGYTF.

The chain has TRBV12-5 and TRBJ1-4; a possible D gene is TRBD1 (6 bases). The CDR3 is 15 residues long. In germline, CDR1 is LGHNT, CDR2 FRNRAP. Trimming shortened V by 4 bases and J by 4 bases, and 13 bases separated the two germline ends. The CDR3 protein is CASGSSGTYNEKLFF. CDR3 DNA sequence: TGTGCTAGTGGTTCCTCCGGGACATATAATGAAAAACTGTTTTTT.

This clone was recorded once. The chain couples TRBV4-1 to TRBJ2-7, with D hard to call. This CDR3 spans 13 amino acids. Germline-derived CDR1 and CDR2 are MGHRA and YSYEKL. The V gene lost 6 bases and the J gene lost 2 bases, with 11 bases spanning the gap. Here the CDR3 reads CASSEEEAYEQYF. For the CDR3, the DNA is TGCGCCAGCAGTGAAGAAGAGGCCTACGAGCAGTACTTC.

This clone was seen just once. V usage is TRBV5-1 and J usage is TRBJ1-1; 8 bases agree with TRBD1. From germline, CDR1 is SGHRS and CDR2 YFSETQ. V lost 1 base, J lost 4 bases, and 6 bases stayed unmatched. The CDR3 consists of 15 residues. The CDR3 bases are TGCGCCAGCAGCTTGTCGACAGGGGTCTCCACTGAAGCTTTCTTT. Amino acid sequence: CASSLSTGVSTEAFF.